The next 2 T cell receptor beta chains were all read from a single sample in a study of blood T cell repertoires in COVID-19 (TCRdb year 2020). Library preparation employed the immunoSEQ multiplex PCR assay. TCRdb took over this immuneACCESS table, retaining in-frame rearrangements with V and J assigned. Such tables are incomplete; in checked studies, under half of the missing clones stem from an unresolved V gene, and the remainder is unexplained. The sample contains a few hundred thousand clones, 80% to 90% of them found a single time. The ten largest clones capture around 10% of the sample. Sequencing was performed on PBMCs or T cells enriched from blood (not recorded which). Every receptor here comes from a man between 18 and 35 years old with acute COVID-19.

About this clone itself: Other nucleotide sequences from this sample produce the same CDR3. V gene TRBV12-3 or TRBV12-4 combines with J gene TRBJ1-1; D remains ambiguous. Trimming cost V 3 bases and J 1 base, with 6 bases left between them. The CDR3 consists of 13 residues. As DNA, the CDR3 is TGTGCCAGCAGTTTCGGTGGGAACACTGAAGCTTTCTTT. Translation: CASSFGGNTEAFF.

The rearrangement uses TRBV27 and TRBJ2-7, with TRBD2 identical over 11 bases. This CDR3 is built from 17 residues. The J segment lost 5 bases and the V segment lost 0 bases, leaving 9 bases of the junction unmatched. Per the germline V gene, CDR1 is MNHEY and CDR2 is SMNVEV (reference sequence). CDR3 protein: CASSLSLQTSGTHEQYF. The DNA for the CDR3 is TGTGCCAGCAGTTTATCACTTCAGACTAGCGGGACCCACGAGCAGTACTTC.